The 8 T cell receptor beta chains listed next were all sequenced from one sample in a study of blood T cell repertoires in COVID-19. Clones were read by immunoSEQ multiplex PCR, and TCRdb kept only the in-frame ones, dropping some. The data contain over 200,000 clones, about 80% of them seen just once; the ten biggest clones take up approximately 2%. Sequenced: PBMCs or T cells enriched from blood (not recorded which). The receptors were gathered from a man aged 60-69 years who had recovered from COVID-19.

This clone was detected only once. V is TRBV5-1 and J is TRBJ2-7; TRBD2 is a possible D gene (7 bases). Germline loops: CDR1 SGHRS, CDR2 YFSETQ. The CDR3 covers 14 residues. Trimming pared 6 bases from V and 0 bases from J, leaving 13 bases between. The CDR3 coding sequence is TGCGCCAGCAAGCGGGACATGAGCTCCTACGAGCAGTACTTC. Amino acids: CASKRDMSSYEQYF.

The genes are TRBV7-3 and TRBJ1-1, with TRBD1 matching 7 bases. The CDR3 covers 13 residues. Trimming cost V 8 bases and J 2 bases; bases outside gene matches: 5. CDR1 and CDR2 from the germline V gene are SGHTA and FQGTGA. The CDR3 coding sequence is TGTGCCAGCCGCCGGGACAGCAACACTGAAGCTTTCTTT. Its translation: CASRRDSNTEAFF.

This clone appeared a few times. The gene calls are TRBV30 and TRBJ1-2; D gene unclear. The germline CDR1 and CDR2 sequences are GTSNPN and SVGIG (reference sequence). The V gene lost 5 bases and the J gene lost 7 bases, with 14 bases spanning the gap. This CDR3 is 12 amino acids long. CDR3 sequence reads: CAWESGSAGYTF. DNA of the CDR3: TGTGCCTGGGAATCAGGTTCGGCTGGCTACACCTTC.

The genes are TRBV6-2 or TRBV6-3 and TRBJ1-1; D may be TRBD1 (6 bases). The CDR3 extends over 16 amino acids. V shed 0 bases and J shed 0 bases, with 11 bases lying between them. The germline CDR1 and CDR2 sequences are MNHEY and SVGEGT. CDR3 region: CASSYSFGGLNTEAFF. CDR3 DNA: TGTGCCAGCAGTTACTCCTTCGGGGGGCTGAACACTGAAGCTTTCTTT.

V is TRBV7-9 and J is TRBJ1-1, with D tentatively TRBD1 (6 bases). The germline V gene has CDR1 SEHNR and CDR2 FQNEAQ (reference sequence). This CDR3 is 11 amino acids long. V was trimmed by 5 bases and J by 8 bases, leaving 9 bases between them. CDR3 bases: TGTGCCAGCAGCCCCGACAGGGAAGCTTTCTTT. Translation gives CASSPDREAFF.

The rearrangement links TRBV5-6 to TRBJ2-1, with TRBD2 matching 7 bases. CDR1 SGHDT and CDR2 YYEEEE come from the germline V gene. J lost 5 bases, V lost 4 bases, and 9 bases had no gene match. This CDR3 is 15 amino acids long. CDR3 DNA: TGTGCCAGCAGCGAGATGACGGGGGGAAACAATGAGCAGTTCTTC. Its translation is CASSEMTGGNNEQFF.

The chain employs TRBV19 and TRBJ1-4, with D possibly matching TRBD1 (5 bases). V was shortened by 3 bases and J by 8 bases, with 13 bases between the two germline ends. The CDR3 consists of 14 residues. The germline CDR1 and CDR2 sequences are LNHDA and SQIVND (reference sequence). The CDR3 spells CASSMAQGNEKLFF. As DNA, the CDR3 is TGTGCCAGTAGTATGGCGCAGGGCAACGAAAAACTGTTTTTT.

This clone was seen more than once but under ten times. The chain recombines TRBV11-2 with TRBJ1-3; D uncertain. CDR3 length equals 16 residues. Germline CDR1 reads SGHAT; CDR2 reads FQNNGV. The ends were cut back, 0 bases at V and 4 bases at J, with 13 bases in the middle. Here the CDR3 reads CASSLESGARGNTIYF. CDR3 DNA sequence: TGTGCCAGCAGCTTAGAGTCGGGAGCGCGAGGAAACACCATATATTTT.